This T cell receptor (beta chain) comes out of a study of response to subunit inactivated influenza vaccine. The CDR3 runs to 14 residues. Between the trimmed V and J ends, which lost 6 bases and 2 bases, there was a span of 13 bases. CDR1 and CDR2 (germline): LNHNV, YYDKDF (reference sequence). TCRdb ran MiXCR on the RT-PCR reads and lists one entry per CDR3 protein. The sample includes roughly 550,000 distinct CDR3 sequences, less than 25% of them seen just once. These data were also reused for a study on T cells expressing NK-cell markers. That paper notes: Production of TCR beta cDNA relied on 5'RACE template switching with UMIs. Just one sequenced donor of eight was HCMV-seronegative, while seven were seropositive. Researchers report these clonotypes also headed the CD3+CD56-NKG2C+ fraction in a few donors.

This receptor was taken from a man between 45 and 60 years old who received an inactivated influenza vaccine. Sequencing was performed on CD4+ T cells sorted from PBMCs, taken approximately 13 days after vaccination. This chain links TRBV15 with TRBJ2-5, with D possibly matching TRBD1 (6 bases). As DNA, the CDR3 is TGTGCCACCAGTACAATGACAGGACAAGAGACCCAGTACTTC. Protein: CATSTMTGQETQYF.